The clone carrying this T cell receptor (beta chain) appeared a single time. This specimen belongs to a study of blood T cell repertoires in COVID-19. Trimming took off 3 bases at V and 3 bases at J, with 2 bases between the two ends. Per germline, CDR1 LNHDA and CDR2 SQIVND (reference sequence). The CDR3 sequence is 12 residues long. Measured with immunoSEQ multiplex PCR; TCRdb has only the in-frame clones, and not every one. Among some 200,000 clones listed, roughly 90% were seen once. Ages ranged from roughly 18 to 100 years, with residence in approximately 25 US areas. Clinical history reported by participants formed the basis on which cohorts were assigned. Two negative PCRs, clearance, or symptom resolution were required of recovered Cohort 3 donors.

The J gene is TRBJ2-2, the V gene TRBV19; D is ambiguous. This sequence was found in a woman under 30 who had recovered from COVID-19. The specimen sequenced was PBMCs or T cells enriched from blood (not recorded which). The CDR3 reads CASSIDTGELFF. CDR3 nucleotides: TGTGCCAGTAGTATCGACACCGGGGAGCTGTTTTTT.